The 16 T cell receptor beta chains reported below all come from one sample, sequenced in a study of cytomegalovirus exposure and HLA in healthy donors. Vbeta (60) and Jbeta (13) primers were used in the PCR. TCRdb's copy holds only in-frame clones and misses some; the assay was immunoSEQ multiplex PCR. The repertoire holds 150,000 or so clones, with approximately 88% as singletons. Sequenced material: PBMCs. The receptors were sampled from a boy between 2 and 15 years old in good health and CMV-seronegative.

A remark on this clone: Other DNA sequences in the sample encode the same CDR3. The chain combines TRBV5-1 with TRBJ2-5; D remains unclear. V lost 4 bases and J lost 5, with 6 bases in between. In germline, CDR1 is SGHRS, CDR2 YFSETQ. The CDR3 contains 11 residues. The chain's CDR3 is CASSLQETQYF. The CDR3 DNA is TGCGCCAGCAGCCTCCAGGAGACCCAGTACTTC.

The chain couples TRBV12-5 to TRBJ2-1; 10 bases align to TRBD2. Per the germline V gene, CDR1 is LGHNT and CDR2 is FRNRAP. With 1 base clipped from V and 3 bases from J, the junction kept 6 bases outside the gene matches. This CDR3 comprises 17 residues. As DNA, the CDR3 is TGTGCTAGTGGTTTGGCGCCTAGCGGGAGAGGCTACAATGAGCAGTTCTTC. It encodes CASGLAPSGRGYNEQFF.

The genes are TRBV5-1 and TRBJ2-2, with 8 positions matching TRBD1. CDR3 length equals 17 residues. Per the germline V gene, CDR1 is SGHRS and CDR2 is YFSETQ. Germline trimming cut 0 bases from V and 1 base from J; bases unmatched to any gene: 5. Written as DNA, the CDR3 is TGCGCCAGCAGCTTGGTAGGCGGGACAGGGAACACCGGGGAGCTGTTTTTT. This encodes CASSLVGGTGNTGELFF.

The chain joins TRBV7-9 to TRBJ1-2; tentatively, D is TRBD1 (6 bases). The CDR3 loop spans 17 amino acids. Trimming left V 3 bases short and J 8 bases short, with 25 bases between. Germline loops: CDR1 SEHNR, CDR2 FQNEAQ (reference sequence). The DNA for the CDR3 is TGTGCCAGCAGCTTCGGACAGACTTATTCGTCTAACTCGGGCTACACCTTC. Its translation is CASSFGQTYSSNSGYTF.

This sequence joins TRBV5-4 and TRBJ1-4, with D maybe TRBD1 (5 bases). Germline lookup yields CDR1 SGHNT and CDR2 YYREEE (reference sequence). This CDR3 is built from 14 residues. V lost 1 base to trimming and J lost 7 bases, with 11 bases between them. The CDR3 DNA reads TGTGCCAGCAGCTTGTTTGCGGGGGGTGAAAAACTGTTTTTT. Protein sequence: CASSLFAGGEKLFF.

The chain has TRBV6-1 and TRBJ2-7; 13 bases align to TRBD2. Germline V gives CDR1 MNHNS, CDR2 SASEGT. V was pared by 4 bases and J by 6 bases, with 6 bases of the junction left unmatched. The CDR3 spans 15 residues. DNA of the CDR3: TGTGCCAGCAGTGCCCCGACTAGCGGGAGGAGCGAGCAGTACTTC. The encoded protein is CASSAPTSGRSEQYF.

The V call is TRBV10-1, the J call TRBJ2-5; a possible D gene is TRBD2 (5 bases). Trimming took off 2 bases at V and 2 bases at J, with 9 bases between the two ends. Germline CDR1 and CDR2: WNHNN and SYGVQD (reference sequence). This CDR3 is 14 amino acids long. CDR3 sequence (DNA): TGCGCCAGCAGTGAGGGACGGGGTCAAGAGACCCAGTACTTC. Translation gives CASSEGRGQETQYF.

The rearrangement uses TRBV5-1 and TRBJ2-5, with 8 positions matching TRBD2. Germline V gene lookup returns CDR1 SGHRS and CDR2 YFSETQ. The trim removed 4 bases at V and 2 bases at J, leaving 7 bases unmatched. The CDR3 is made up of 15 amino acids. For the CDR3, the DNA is TGCGCCAGCAGCGGCCGTAGCGGGGTACAAGAGACCCAGTACTTC. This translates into CASSGRSGVQETQYF.

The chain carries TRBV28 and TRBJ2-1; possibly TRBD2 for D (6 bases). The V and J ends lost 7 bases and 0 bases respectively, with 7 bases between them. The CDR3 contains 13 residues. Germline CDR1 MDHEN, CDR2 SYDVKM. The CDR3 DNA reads TGTGCCAGCAAACTAGCCTCCTACAATGAGCAGTTCTTC. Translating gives CASKLASYNEQFF.

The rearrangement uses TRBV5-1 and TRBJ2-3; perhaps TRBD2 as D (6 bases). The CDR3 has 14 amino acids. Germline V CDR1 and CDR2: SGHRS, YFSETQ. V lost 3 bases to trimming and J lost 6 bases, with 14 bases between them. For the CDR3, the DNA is TGCGCCAGCAGCTCCCGGGACTCAGATGATACGCAGTATTTT. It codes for CASSSRDSDDTQYF.

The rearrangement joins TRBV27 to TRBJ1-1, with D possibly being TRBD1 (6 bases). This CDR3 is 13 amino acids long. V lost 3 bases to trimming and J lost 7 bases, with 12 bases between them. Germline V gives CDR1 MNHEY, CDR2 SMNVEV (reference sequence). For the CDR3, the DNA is TGTGCCAGCAGTTTGTCAGGGGCGCATGAAGCTTTCTTT. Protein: CASSLSGAHEAFF.

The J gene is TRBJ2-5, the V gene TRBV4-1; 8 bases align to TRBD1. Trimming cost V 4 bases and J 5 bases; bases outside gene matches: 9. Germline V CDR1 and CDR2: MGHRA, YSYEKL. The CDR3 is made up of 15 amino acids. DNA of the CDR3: TGCGCCAGCAGCCCACGGACAGGGTTTAGGGAGACCCAGTACTTC. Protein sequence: CASSPRTGFRETQYF.

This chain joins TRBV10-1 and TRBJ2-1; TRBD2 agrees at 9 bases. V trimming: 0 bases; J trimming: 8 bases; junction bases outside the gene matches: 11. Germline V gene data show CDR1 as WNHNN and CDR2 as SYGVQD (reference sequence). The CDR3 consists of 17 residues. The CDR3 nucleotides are TGCGCCAGCAGTGAGTCCTCCGGGACTAGCCGGGTGGATGAGCAGTTCTTC. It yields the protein CASSESSGTSRVDEQFF.

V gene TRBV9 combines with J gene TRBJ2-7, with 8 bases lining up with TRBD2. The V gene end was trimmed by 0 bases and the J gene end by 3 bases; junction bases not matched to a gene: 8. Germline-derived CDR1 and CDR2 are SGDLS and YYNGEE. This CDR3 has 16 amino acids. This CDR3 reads CASSVGGSGMIYEQYF. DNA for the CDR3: TGTGCCAGCAGCGTAGGTGGTAGCGGGATGATCTACGAGCAGTACTTC.

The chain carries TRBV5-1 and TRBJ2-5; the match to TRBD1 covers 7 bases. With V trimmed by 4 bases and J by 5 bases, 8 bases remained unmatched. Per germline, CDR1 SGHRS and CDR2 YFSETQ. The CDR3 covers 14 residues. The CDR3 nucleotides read TGCGCCAGCAGCCAGAACAGGGGAGATGAGACCCAGTACTTC. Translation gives CASSQNRGDETQYF.

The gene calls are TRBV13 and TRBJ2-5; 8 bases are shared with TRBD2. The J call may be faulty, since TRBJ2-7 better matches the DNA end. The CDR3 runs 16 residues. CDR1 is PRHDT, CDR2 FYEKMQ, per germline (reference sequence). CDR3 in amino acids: CASSSRSTGGTYEQYF. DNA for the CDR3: TGTGCCAGCAGCTCCCGGAGTACGGGAGGGACCTACGAGCAGTACTTC.